These T cell receptor beta chains were read from a single sample in a study of beta chain features in type 1 diabetes. The method was immunoSEQ multiplex PCR; TCRdb's version includes in-frame clones alone and lacks a portion of them. The data hold hundreds of thousands of clones, with over 65% observed a single time. The sequenced sample was naive CD4+ T cells from blood. All receptors come from a man younger than 45 in good health. Each CDR3 is given with its conserved first and last residue. The order of the fields is V gene, D gene, J gene, clone size, CDR3 length, CDR3 DNA, CDR3 protein. The D gene is left open where the match is weak. The listing skips clone size in some rows; elsewhere it reads once, few, many or a size class.

V gene: TRBV30
D gene: -
J gene: TRBJ2-1
clone size: -
CDR3 length: 14
CDR3 DNA: TGTGCCTGTCAGGATCGCTTCGGTTGGCATGAGCAGTTCTTC
CDR3 protein: CACQDRFGWHEQFF

V gene: TRBV29-1
D gene: TRBD1
J gene: TRBJ1-1
clone size: -
CDR3 length: 13
CDR3 DNA: TGCAGCGTTGGGACAGGGGTTGGTACTGAAGCTTTCTTT
CDR3 protein: CSVGTGVGTEAFF

V gene: TRBV29-1
D gene: TRBD1
J gene: TRBJ1-5
clone size: -
CDR3 length: 13
CDR3 DNA: TGCAGCGTTGGACAGGGTGGCAATCAGCCCCAGCATTTT
CDR3 protein: CSVGQGGNQPQHF

V gene: TRBV30
D gene: -
J gene: TRBJ2-1
clone size: few
CDR3 length: 14
CDR3 DNA: TGTGCCTGGAGTGTCGGCGGAGACTACAATGAGCAGTTCTTC
CDR3 protein: CAWSVGGDYNEQFF

V gene: TRBV6-5
D gene: -
J gene: TRBJ2-1
clone size: -
CDR3 length: 12
CDR3 DNA: TGTGCCAGCAGTTCATCCTGGAATGAGCAGTTCTTC
CDR3 protein: CASSSSWNEQFF

V gene: TRBV30
D gene: -
J gene: TRBJ2-7
clone size: once
CDR3 length: 11
CDR3 DNA: TGTGCCTGGAGTGTACGGGGGAAGCAGTACTTC
CDR3 protein: CAWSVRGKQYF

V gene: TRBV9
D gene: TRBD1
J gene: TRBJ2-2
clone size: -
CDR3 length: 17
CDR3 DNA: TGTGCCAGCAGCTCCTTCCCCAGGGGGACGAACACCGGGGAGCTGTTTTTT
CDR3 protein: CASSSFPRGTNTGELFF

V gene: TRBV2
D gene: -
J gene: TRBJ2-5
clone size: -
CDR3 length: 10
CDR3 DNA: TGTGCCAGCCTCAGGGAGACCCAGTACTTC
CDR3 protein: CASLRETQYF

V gene: TRBV30
D gene: -
J gene: TRBJ2-7
clone size: once
CDR3 length: 14
CDR3 DNA: TGTGCCTACTTTCAGGGTGAGAGCTCCTACGAGCAGTACTTC
CDR3 protein: CAYFQGESSYEQYF

V gene: TRBV29-1
D gene: -
J gene: TRBJ1-1
clone size: -
CDR3 length: 16
CDR3 DNA: TGCAGCATCTACCCCCCTGGAAGGGAAGATATGGGGAGAGCTTTCTTT
CDR3 protein: CSIYPPGREDMGRAFF

V gene: TRBV4-3
D gene: -
J gene: TRBJ2-6
clone size: few
CDR3 length: 14
CDR3 DNA: TGCGCCAGCAGCCCTGGTGATGGGGCCAACGTCCTGACTTTC
CDR3 protein: CASSPGDGANVLTF

V gene: TRBV29-1
D gene: -
J gene: TRBJ2-3
clone size: -
CDR3 length: 12
CDR3 DNA: TGCAGCGCTAGAACTAGCACAGATACGCAGTATTTT
CDR3 protein: CSARTSTDTQYF

V gene: TRBV11-1
D gene: -
J gene: TRBJ2-1
clone size: once
CDR3 length: 15
CDR3 DNA: TGTGCCAGCAGCTTATTACGGGTTGCCTACAATGAGCAGTTCTTC
CDR3 protein: CASSLLRVAYNEQFF

V gene: TRBV30
D gene: TRBD2
J gene: TRBJ2-1
clone size: few
CDR3 length: 13
CDR3 DNA: TGTGCCTGGACTAGCGGAAACAACAATGAGCAGTTCTTC
CDR3 protein: CAWTSGNNNEQFF

V gene: TRBV7-2
D gene: -
J gene: TRBJ2-4
clone size: once
CDR3 length: 13
CDR3 DNA: TGTGCCAGCAGCTTGGTTGCCAAAAACATTCAGTACTTC
CDR3 protein: CASSLVAKNIQYF

V gene: TRBV11-2
D gene: -
J gene: TRBJ1-5
clone size: few
CDR3 length: 16
CDR3 DNA: TGTGCCAGCAGCTCCTTACGACAGGATATCAGTCAGCCCCAGCATTTT
CDR3 protein: CASSSLRQDISQPQHF

V gene: TRBV19
D gene: TRBD2
J gene: TRBJ2-3
clone size: -
CDR3 length: 14
CDR3 DNA: TGTGCCAGTACGGATAGCGGGAGAACAGATACGCAGTATTTT
CDR3 protein: CASTDSGRTDTQYF

V gene: TRBV7-2
D gene: -
J gene: TRBJ2-1
clone size: once
CDR3 length: 14
CDR3 DNA: TGTGCCAGCAGCTTAGCGGGGAGCGGACGGGAGCAGTTCTTC
CDR3 protein: CASSLAGSGREQFF

V gene: TRBV29-1
D gene: TRBD1
J gene: TRBJ2-7
clone size: -
CDR3 length: 11
CDR3 DNA: TGCAGCGTATGGACAGGCTACGAGCAGTACTTC
CDR3 protein: CSVWTGYEQYF

V gene: TRBV30
D gene: -
J gene: TRBJ1-2
clone size: -
CDR3 length: 12
CDR3 DNA: TGTGCCTGGTCCTCAGGGGTTGCCGGCTACACCTTC
CDR3 protein: CAWSSGVAGYTF

V gene: TRBV11-3
D gene: -
J gene: TRBJ2-3
clone size: once
CDR3 length: 13
CDR3 DNA: TGTGCCAGCCGATCAAACGAGGGCCATACGCAGTATTTT
CDR3 protein: CASRSNEGHTQYF

V gene: TRBV29-1
D gene: -
J gene: TRBJ1-1
clone size: few
CDR3 length: 13
CDR3 DNA: TGCAGCGCCACGACCTTGAAAATAGCGGAAGCTTTCTTT
CDR3 protein: CSATTLKIAEAFF

V gene: TRBV29-1
D gene: -
J gene: TRBJ2-3
clone size: -
CDR3 length: 14
CDR3 DNA: TGCAGCGTTGGACTCCTTCAAAGCACAGATACGCAGTATTTT
CDR3 protein: CSVGLLQSTDTQYF

V gene: TRBV29-1
D gene: -
J gene: TRBJ2-2
clone size: -
CDR3 length: 14
CDR3 DNA: TGCAGCGTTGGAGGAGACTATTACACCGGGGAGCTGTTTTTT
CDR3 protein: CSVGGDYYTGELFF

V gene: TRBV30
D gene: -
J gene: TRBJ2-1
clone size: -
CDR3 length: 14
CDR3 DNA: TGTGCCTGGACCCAAGGGGCGGCCTACAATGAGCAGTTCTTC
CDR3 protein: CAWTQGAAYNEQFF

V gene: TRBV6-6
D gene: TRBD2
J gene: TRBJ2-1
clone size: -
CDR3 length: 16
CDR3 DNA: TGTGCCAGCAGTCAGACCGGGACTAGCGGGATCAATGAGCAGTTCTTC
CDR3 protein: CASSQTGTSGINEQFF

V gene: TRBV7-2
D gene: TRBD2
J gene: TRBJ2-1
clone size: -
CDR3 length: 14
CDR3 DNA: TGTGCCAGCAGCTTAGAGCCTAGCGGGAATGAGCAGTTCTTC
CDR3 protein: CASSLEPSGNEQFF